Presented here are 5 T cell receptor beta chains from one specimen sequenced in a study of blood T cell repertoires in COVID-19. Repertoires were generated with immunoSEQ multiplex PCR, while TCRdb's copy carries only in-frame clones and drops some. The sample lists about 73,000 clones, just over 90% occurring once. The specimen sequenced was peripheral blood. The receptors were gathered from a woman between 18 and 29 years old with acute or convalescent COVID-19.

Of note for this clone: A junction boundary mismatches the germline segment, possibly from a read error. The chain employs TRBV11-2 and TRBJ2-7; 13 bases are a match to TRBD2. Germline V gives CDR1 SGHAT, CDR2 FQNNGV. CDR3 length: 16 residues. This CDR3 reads CASSLGTSGSSHEQYF. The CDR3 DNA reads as TGTGCCAGCAGCTTAGGGACTAGCGGGAGCTCCCACGAGCAGTACTTC.

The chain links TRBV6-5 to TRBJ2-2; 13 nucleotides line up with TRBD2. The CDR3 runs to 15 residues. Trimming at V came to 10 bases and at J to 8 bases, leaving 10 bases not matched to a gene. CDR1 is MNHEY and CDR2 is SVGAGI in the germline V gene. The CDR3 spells CATREGTSGKGELFF. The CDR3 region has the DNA TGTGCCACACGAGAAGGGACTAGCGGGAAGGGGGAGCTGTTTTTT.

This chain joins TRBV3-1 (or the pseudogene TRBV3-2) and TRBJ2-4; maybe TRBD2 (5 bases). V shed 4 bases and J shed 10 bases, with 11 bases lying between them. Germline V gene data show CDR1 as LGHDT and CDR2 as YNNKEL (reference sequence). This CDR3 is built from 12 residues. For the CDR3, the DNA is TGTGCCAGCAGCCTAGGGAGTTTTATTCAGTACTTC. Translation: CASSLGSFIQYF.

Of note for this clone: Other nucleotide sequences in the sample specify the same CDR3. CDR3 in amino acids: CASSYGTAEAFF. CDR3 nucleotide sequence: TGTGCCAGCAGTTATGGGACAGCTGAAGCTTTCTTT. The chain combines TRBV6-2 or TRBV6-3 with TRBJ1-1, with 7 bases aligning to TRBD1. In germline, CDR1 is MNHEY, CDR2 SVGEGT. J gave up 6 bases and V 3 bases, and 1 base lay outside the gene matches. The CDR3 length is 12 residues.

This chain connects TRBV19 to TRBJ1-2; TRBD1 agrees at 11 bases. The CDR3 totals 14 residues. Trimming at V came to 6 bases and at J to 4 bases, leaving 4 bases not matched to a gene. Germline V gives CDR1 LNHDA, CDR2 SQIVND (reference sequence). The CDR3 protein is CASSGQGARYGYTF. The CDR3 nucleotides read TGTGCCAGTAGCGGACAGGGGGCGCGCTATGGCTACACCTTC.